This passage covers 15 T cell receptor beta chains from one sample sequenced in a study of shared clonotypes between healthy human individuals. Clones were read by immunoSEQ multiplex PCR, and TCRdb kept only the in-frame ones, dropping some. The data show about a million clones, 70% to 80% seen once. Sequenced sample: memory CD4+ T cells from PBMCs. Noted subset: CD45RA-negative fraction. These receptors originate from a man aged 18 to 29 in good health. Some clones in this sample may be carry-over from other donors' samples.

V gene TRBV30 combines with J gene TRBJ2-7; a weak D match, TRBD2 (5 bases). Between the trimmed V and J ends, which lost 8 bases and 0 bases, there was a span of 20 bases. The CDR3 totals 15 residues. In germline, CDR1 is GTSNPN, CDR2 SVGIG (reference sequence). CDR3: CAGGRVWPYSYEQYF. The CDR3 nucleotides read TGTGCCGGAGGCCGGGTATGGCCGTACTCCTACGAGCAGTACTTC.

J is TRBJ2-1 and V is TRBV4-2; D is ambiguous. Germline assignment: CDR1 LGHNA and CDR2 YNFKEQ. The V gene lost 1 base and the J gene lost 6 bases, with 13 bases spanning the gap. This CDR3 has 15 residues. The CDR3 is CASSQGDPRSNEQFF. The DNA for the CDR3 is TGTGCCAGCAGCCAAGGTGACCCAAGGAGCAATGAGCAGTTCTTC.

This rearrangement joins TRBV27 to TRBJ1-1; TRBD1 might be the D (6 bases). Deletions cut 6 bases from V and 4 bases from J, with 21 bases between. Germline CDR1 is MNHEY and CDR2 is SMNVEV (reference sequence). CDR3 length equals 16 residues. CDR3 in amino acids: CASSSRRGGWSTEAFF. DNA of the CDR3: TGTGCCAGCAGCTCGCGGAGGGGGGGATGGAGCACTGAAGCTTTCTTT.

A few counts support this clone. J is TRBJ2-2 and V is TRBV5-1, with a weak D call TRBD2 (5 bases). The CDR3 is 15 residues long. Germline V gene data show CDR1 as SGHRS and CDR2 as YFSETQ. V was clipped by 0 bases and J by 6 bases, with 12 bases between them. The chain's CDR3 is CASSLELERAGELFF. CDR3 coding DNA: TGCGCCAGCAGCTTGGAGCTCGAGAGGGCCGGGGAGCTGTTTTTT.

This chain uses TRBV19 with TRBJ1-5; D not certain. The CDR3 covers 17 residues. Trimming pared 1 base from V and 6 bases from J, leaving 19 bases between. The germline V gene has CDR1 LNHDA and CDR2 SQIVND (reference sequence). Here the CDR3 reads CASSIGFKGRRPQPQHF. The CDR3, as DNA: TGTGCCAGTAGTATAGGTTTTAAGGGCCGGAGGCCTCAGCCCCAGCATTTT.

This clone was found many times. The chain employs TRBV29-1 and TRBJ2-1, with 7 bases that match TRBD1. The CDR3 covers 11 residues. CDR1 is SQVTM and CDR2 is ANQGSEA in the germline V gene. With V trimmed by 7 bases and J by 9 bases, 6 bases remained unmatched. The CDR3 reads CSGQGQSEQFF. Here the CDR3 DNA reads TGCAGCGGACAGGGTCAGAGTGAGCAGTTCTTC.

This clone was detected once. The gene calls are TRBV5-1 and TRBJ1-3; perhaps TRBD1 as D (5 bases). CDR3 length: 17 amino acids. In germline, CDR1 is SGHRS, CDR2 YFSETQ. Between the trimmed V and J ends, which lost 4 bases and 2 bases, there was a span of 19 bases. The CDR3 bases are TGCGCCAGCAGCCCTTTACAGGCGTTGGTGGCTGGAAACACCATATATTTT. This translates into CASSPLQALVAGNTIYF.

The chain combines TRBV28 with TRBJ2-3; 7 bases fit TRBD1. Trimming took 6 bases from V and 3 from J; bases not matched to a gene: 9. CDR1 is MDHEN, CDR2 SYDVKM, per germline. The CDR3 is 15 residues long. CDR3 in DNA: TGTGCCAGCAGCCTCCGACAGGGAGAGACAGATACGCAGTATTTT. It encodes CASSLRQGETDTQYF.

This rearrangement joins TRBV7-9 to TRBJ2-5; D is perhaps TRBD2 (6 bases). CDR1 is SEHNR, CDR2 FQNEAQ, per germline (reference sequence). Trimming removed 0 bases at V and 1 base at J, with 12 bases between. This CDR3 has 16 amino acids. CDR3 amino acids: CASSLADGGIQETQYF. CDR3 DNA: TGTGCCAGCAGCTTAGCAGACGGCGGGATCCAAGAGACCCAGTACTTC.

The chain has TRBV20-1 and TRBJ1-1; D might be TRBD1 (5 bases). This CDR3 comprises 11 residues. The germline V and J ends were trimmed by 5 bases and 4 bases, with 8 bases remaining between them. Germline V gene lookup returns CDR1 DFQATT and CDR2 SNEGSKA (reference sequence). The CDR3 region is CSAVRVTEAFF. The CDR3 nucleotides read TGCAGTGCTGTCAGGGTCACTGAAGCTTTCTTT.

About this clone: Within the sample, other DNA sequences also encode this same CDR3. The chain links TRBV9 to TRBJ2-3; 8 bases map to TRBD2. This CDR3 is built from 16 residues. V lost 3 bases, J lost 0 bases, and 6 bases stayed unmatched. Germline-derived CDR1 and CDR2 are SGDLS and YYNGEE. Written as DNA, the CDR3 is TGTGCCAGCAGCGCCCGACTAGCGACAAGCACAGATACGCAGTATTTT. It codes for CASSARLATSTDTQYF.

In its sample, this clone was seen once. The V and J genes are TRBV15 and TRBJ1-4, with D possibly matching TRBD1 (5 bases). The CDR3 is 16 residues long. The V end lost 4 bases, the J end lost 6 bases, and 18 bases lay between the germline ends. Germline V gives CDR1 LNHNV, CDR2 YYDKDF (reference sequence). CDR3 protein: CATSKVTGTVHEKLFF. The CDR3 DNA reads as TGTGCCACCAGCAAAGTTACCGGGACGGTCCATGAAAAACTGTTTTTT.

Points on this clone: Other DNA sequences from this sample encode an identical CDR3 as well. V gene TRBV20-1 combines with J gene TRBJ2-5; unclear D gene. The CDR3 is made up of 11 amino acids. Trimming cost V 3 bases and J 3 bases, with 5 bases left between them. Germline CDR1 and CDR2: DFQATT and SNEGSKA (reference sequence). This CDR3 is CSARREETQYF. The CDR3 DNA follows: TGCAGTGCTAGGCGTGAAGAGACCCAGTACTTC.

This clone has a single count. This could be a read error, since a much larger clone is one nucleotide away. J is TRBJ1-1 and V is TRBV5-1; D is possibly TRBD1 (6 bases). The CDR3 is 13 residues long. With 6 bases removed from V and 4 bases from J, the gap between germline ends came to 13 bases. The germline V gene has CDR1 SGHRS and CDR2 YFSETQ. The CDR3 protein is CASIFYRATEAFF. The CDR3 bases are TGCGCCAGCATCTTTTACAGGGCCACTGAAGCTTTCTTT.

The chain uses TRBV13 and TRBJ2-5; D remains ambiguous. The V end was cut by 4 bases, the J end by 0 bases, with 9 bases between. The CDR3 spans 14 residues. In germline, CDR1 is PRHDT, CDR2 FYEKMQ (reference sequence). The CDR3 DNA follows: TGTGCCAGCAGCTCCACATCATACCAAGAGACCCAGTACTTC. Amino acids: CASSSTSYQETQYF.